The 13 T cell receptor beta chains in this list originate from one sample, sequenced in a study of blood T cells in healthy people across ages. Next came a second PCR, run for roughly 6 to 11 cycles, which used a sample-barcoded 5' primer along with a J-beta primer mix. TCRdb fed the 5' RACE reads into MiXCR, producing one record per CDR3 protein. The sample comprises 550,000 to 750,000 distinct CDR3 sequences, under 25% of which are singletons, and roughly 3.6% rests with the top ten. The specimen sequenced was blood. The receptor source for this set is a man between 65 and 85 years old in good health.

This clonotype was seen only a few times. A read error is possible here, since a much larger clone lies one base away. The chain is built from TRBV20-1 and TRBJ2-3; D unresolved. There are 14 residues in the CDR3. Germline CDR1 reads DFQATT; CDR2 reads SNEGSKA (reference sequence). The CDR3 loop reads CGAMGLGSTDTQYF. CDR3 bases: TGCGGTGCTATGGGTTTGGGGAGCACAGATACGCAGTATTTT.

Only a few counts were recorded for this clonotype. For the CDR3, the DNA is TGTGCCAGCAGCTTATTCGACAGGGGATATGAGCAGTTCTTC. Amino acid sequence: CASSLFDRGYEQFF. The rearrangement links TRBV7-2 to TRBJ2-5; 8 nucleotides match TRBD1. The end of the DNA fits TRBJ2-1 better, so the J call may be wrong. The CDR3 spans 14 residues. Per germline, CDR1 SGHTA and CDR2 FQGNSA.

The V and J genes are TRBV25-1 and TRBJ1-1; D unclear. The germline V gene encodes CDR1 MGHDK and CDR2 SYGVNS. CDR3 length: 14 residues. V was clipped by 4 bases and J by 1 base, with 10 bases between them. CDR3 in DNA: TGTGCCAGCAGTGTCGGACGGAGGAACACTGAAGCTTTCTTT. This translates into CASSVGRRNTEAFF.

This clonotype was seen more than once but under ten times. This rearrangement joins TRBV11-2 to TRBJ2-7; D may be TRBD1 (7 bases). V dropped 5 bases and J dropped 7 bases, with 15 bases sitting between them. The CDR3 has 13 residues. Germline V gene lookup returns CDR1 SGHAT and CDR2 FQNNGV. For the CDR3, the DNA is TGTGCCAGCAGCCCGGACAGGCGGGGAGAGCAGTACTTC. Encoded protein: CASSPDRRGEQYF.

The V call is TRBV7-9, the J call TRBJ2-2; no clear D gene. The V gene lost 5 bases and the J gene lost 0 bases, with 22 bases spanning the gap. The CDR3 sequence is 19 residues long. From germline, CDR1 is SEHNR and CDR2 FQNEAQ (reference sequence). Here the CDR3 reads CASSRRSGSSIANTGELFF. The CDR3 DNA sequence: TGTGCCAGCAGCAGGCGGTCGGGCAGTTCCATCGCGAACACCGGGGAGCTGTTTTTT.

The CDR3 reads CASSSGTSGSGFF. In DNA, the CDR3 is TGTGCCAGCAGCTCAGGGACTAGCGGGAGTGGGTTCTTC. J is TRBJ2-1 and V is TRBV7-2; 14 nucleotides agree with TRBD2. V was clipped by 4 bases and J by 15 bases; unmatched bases: 5. Germline lookup yields CDR1 SGHTA and CDR2 FQGNSA. The CDR3 is 13 residues long.

This clonotype was seen many times. This chain connects TRBV20-1 to TRBJ2-5, with D hard to call. Trimming removed 2 bases at V and 5 bases at J, with 15 bases between. The CDR3 length is 14 residues. Germline V lookup: CDR1 DFQATT, CDR2 SNEGSKA (reference sequence). The CDR3 region is CSARSNRRFETQYF. For the CDR3, the DNA is TGCAGTGCTAGAAGTAACAGAAGATTTGAGACCCAGTACTTC.

With respect to this clonotype: A much larger clone differs by one base, so this may be a read error. The CDR3 DNA follows: TGTGCCAGCAGTGAGGGCACCGACTATGGCCACACCTTC. This encodes CASSEGTDYGHTF. V gene TRBV25-1 combines with J gene TRBJ1-2, with D unclear. Germline assignment: CDR1 MGHDK and CDR2 SYGVNS. This CDR3 is 13 amino acids long.

The chain carries TRBV3-1 and TRBJ2-4; D ambiguous. The CDR3 is 15 residues long. CDR1 and CDR2 from the germline V gene are LGHDT and YNNKEL (reference sequence). Between the trimmed V and J ends, which lost 1 base and 2 bases, there was a span of 9 bases. CDR3 nucleotides: TGTGCCAGCAGCCAAGGTTCCCACACCAAAAACATTCAGTACTTC. As protein: CASSQGSHTKNIQYF. The complete variable domain, with remaining parts taken from reference TRBV3-1 and TRBJ2-4, reads DTAVSQTPKYLVTQMGNDKSIKCEQNLGHDTMYWYKQDSKKFLKIMFSYNNKELIINETVPNRFSPKSPDKAHLNLHINSLELGDSAVYFCASSQGSHTKNIQYFGAGTRLSVL.

The V gene is TRBV9, the J gene TRBJ2-1; unclear D gene. Trimming removed 4 bases from V and 1 base from J, with 12 bases in between. CDR1 and CDR2 from the germline V gene are SGDLS and YYNGEE. The CDR3 is made up of 15 amino acids. The CDR3: CASSPIAPSYNEQFF. The DNA of the CDR3 is TGTGCCAGCAGCCCTATTGCGCCGTCCTACAATGAGCAGTTCTTC.

The J gene is TRBJ2-7, the V gene TRBV20-1; TRBD2 aligns across 11 bases. The CDR3 covers 14 residues. CDR1 is DFQATT and CDR2 is SNEGSKA in the germline V gene (reference sequence). V gave up 7 bases and J gave up 3 bases; unmatched junction bases: 8. CDR3 residues: CSVPSGRTYYEQYF. The CDR3 nucleotides read TGCAGTGTTCCTAGCGGGAGGACTTACTACGAGCAGTACTTC.

This rearrangement joins TRBV29-1 to TRBJ2-1, with 14 bases matching TRBD2. This CDR3 spans 15 amino acids. The germline CDR1 and CDR2 sequences are SQVTM and ANQGSEA. DNA for the CDR3: TGCAGTGGGACTAGCGGGAGAGGGTCCTACAATGAGCAGTTCTTC. Its protein product is CSGTSGRGSYNEQFF.

This clonotype has a handful of counts. The gene calls are TRBV19 and TRBJ1-5, with 7 bases aligning to TRBD1. CDR1 and CDR2 (germline): LNHDA, SQIVND (reference sequence). Unmatched junction bases numbered 3, after V lost 7 bases and J lost 6 bases. There are 12 residues in the CDR3. The CDR3 is CASKGGGQPQHF. The CDR3 nucleotides read TGTGCCAGTAAAGGGGGCGGTCAGCCCCAGCATTTT.